The 17 T cell receptor beta chains presented below share a single source sample, sequenced in a study of shared clonotypes between healthy human individuals. Libraries were prepared by immunoSEQ multiplex PCR; TCRdb keeps only in-frame clonotypes and omits some of them. The sample yields some 550,000 clones, 97% seen once. Sequences were obtained from naive CD4+ T cells sorted from blood. Regarding subset: CD45RA+ positively selected. The receptors here all came from a woman aged 25 to 39 in good health.

The chain is built from TRBV28 and TRBJ2-7, with a possible D match to TRBD2 (5 bases). The germline CDR1 and CDR2 sequences are MDHEN and SYDVKM. The CDR3 length is 14 residues. Between the trimmed V and J ends, which lost 6 bases and 2 bases, there was a span of 14 bases. CDR3: CASRPLDYTYEQYF. The CDR3 DNA is TGTGCCAGCAGGCCCCTTGACTACACCTACGAGCAGTACTTC.

The chain couples TRBV5-1 to TRBJ2-7; 8 nucleotides line up with TRBD1. Germline V gives CDR1 SGHRS, CDR2 YFSETQ. V lost 4 bases and J lost 3; bases outside the gene matches: 9. The CDR3 has 15 residues. The CDR3 protein is CASSRDRPTFYEQYF. The CDR3 bases are TGCGCCAGCAGCCGGGACAGGCCGACCTTCTACGAGCAGTACTTC.

The V call is TRBV2, the J call TRBJ2-5; weak D call: TRBD2 (6 bases). The ends were cut back, 6 bases at V and 1 base at J, with 9 bases in the middle. Germline assignment: CDR1 SNHLY and CDR2 FYNNEI. The CDR3 consists of 13 residues. The CDR3 loop is CASRRDGQETQYF. CDR3 in DNA: TGTGCCAGCAGGCGGGACGGCCAAGAGACCCAGTACTTC.

The gene calls are TRBV19 and TRBJ2-7; the match to TRBD1 covers 10 bases. The ends lost 9 bases at V and 4 bases at J; junction bases unmatched: 12. CDR1 is LNHDA and CDR2 is SQIVND in the germline V gene (reference sequence). The CDR3 is 15 residues long. CDR3 residues: CASSVRDRGRYEQYF. The CDR3 DNA sequence: TGTGCCAGCTCAGTCCGGGACAGGGGCAGGTACGAGCAGTACTTC.

The CDR3 here is CASSMPGPTMAYEQYF. The CDR3 DNA reads as TGTGCCAGCAGCATGCCAGGGCCAACAATGGCCTACGAGCAGTACTTC. The chain links TRBV11-2 to TRBJ2-7; D perhaps matches TRBD1 (5 bases). The CDR3 totals 16 residues. Germline CDR1 and CDR2: SGHAT and FQNNGV. V was trimmed by 5 bases and J by 2 bases, leaving 19 bases between them.

The V and J genes are TRBV4-1 and TRBJ2-1; 9 bases map to TRBD2. After removal of 4 bases from V and 0 bases from J, the junction contained 7 bases not matched to a gene. Germline CDR1 is MGHRA and CDR2 is YSYEKL. The CDR3 extends over 17 amino acids. The CDR3 sequence: CASSRLGLASSYNEQFF. CDR3 nucleotides: TGCGCCAGCAGCCGGCTCGGACTAGCGAGCTCCTACAATGAGCAGTTCTTC.

CDR3 coding DNA: TGTGCCAGCAGTTACCAGCATACGGGAGCTAGAGATACGCAGTATTTT. The encoded protein is CASSYQHTGARDTQYF. This chain links TRBV2 with TRBJ2-3, with D possibly matching TRBD2 (6 bases). Deletions cut 5 bases from V and 5 bases from J, with 20 bases between. The CDR3 is made up of 16 amino acids. Germline loops: CDR1 SNHLY, CDR2 FYNNEI.

The chain has TRBV5-4 and TRBJ2-1; the match to TRBD1 covers 9 bases. This CDR3 is 17 amino acids long. The germline CDR1 and CDR2 sequences are SGHNT and YYREEE (reference sequence). Trimming removed 0 bases from V and 5 bases from J; junction bases left unmatched: 9. DNA for the CDR3: TGTGCCAGCAGCTTGGGGGGACAGGGATCGGCCCACAATGAGCAGTTCTTC. Translation gives CASSLGGQGSAHNEQFF.

The rearrangement links TRBV25-1 to TRBJ1-4; a possible D gene is TRBD1 (5 bases). Trimming removed 10 bases at V and 7 bases at J, with 19 bases between. Per germline, CDR1 MGHDK and CDR2 SYGVNS. This CDR3 spans 14 amino acids. In DNA, the CDR3 is TGTGCCACCGGGGGTAGCGGGACGAGTGAAAAACTGTTTTTT. Translated, it gives CATGGSGTSEKLFF.

The rearrangement links TRBV9 to TRBJ2-7; D is possibly TRBD2 (5 bases). The CDR3 runs 15 residues. The germline V and J ends were trimmed by 0 bases and 2 bases, with 12 bases remaining between them. Germline V gene data show CDR1 as SGDLS and CDR2 as YYNGEE. CDR3 DNA: TGTGCCAGCAGCGTAGAACTAGGGTCGCCCTACGAGCAGTACTTC. Its protein product is CASSVELGSPYEQYF.

The chain combines TRBV19 with TRBJ2-7; TRBD2 aligns across 7 bases. The ends lost 4 bases at V and 2 bases at J; junction bases unmatched: 2. The CDR3 consists of 13 residues. Germline values: CDR1 LNHDA, CDR2 SQIVND (reference sequence). The CDR3 spells CASSKGTTYEQYF. The CDR3 nucleotides read TGTGCCAGTAGTAAAGGGACTACCTACGAGCAGTACTTC.

The chain recombines TRBV2 with TRBJ2-3, with 9 bases matching TRBD2. Germline trimming cut 0 bases from V and 9 bases from J; bases unmatched to any gene: 7. Germline lookup yields CDR1 SNHLY and CDR2 FYNNEI. This CDR3 has 15 residues. The CDR3 DNA sequence: TGTGCCAGCAGTGAAGCGCTTCTGGCGGGAGGGACGCAGTATTTT. This gives the protein CASSEALLAGGTQYF.

The table lists this clone with a count of one. The chain joins TRBV6-1 to TRBJ2-7; tentative D call: TRBD1 (5 bases). This CDR3 spans 15 amino acids. Trimming cost V 1 base and J 3 bases, with 13 bases left between them. Germline V gene sequence: CDR1 MNHNS, CDR2 SASEGT. The CDR3 region is CASSEVAQGVYEQYF. DNA for the CDR3: TGTGCCAGCAGTGAAGTTGCCCAGGGTGTCTACGAGCAGTACTTC.

This chain connects TRBV7-2 to TRBJ2-7; 9 bases are shared with TRBD2. Trimming took 5 bases from V and 2 from J; bases not matched to a gene: 7. In germline, CDR1 is SGHTA, CDR2 FQGNSA. The CDR3 is 15 residues long. Here the CDR3 reads CASSPFRGRAYEQYF. The CDR3 nucleotides are TGTGCCAGCAGCCCCTTCCGCGGGAGGGCCTACGAGCAGTACTTC.

The chain recombines TRBV7-9 with TRBJ1-2; 10 bases fit TRBD1. The CDR3 is made up of 14 amino acids. V lost 8 bases and J lost 6; bases outside the gene matches: 9. The germline gives CDR1 SEHNR, CDR2 FQNEAQ (reference sequence). This chain's CDR3 is CASFEWTGGNGYTF. The DNA of the CDR3 is TGTGCCAGCTTCGAATGGACAGGGGGAAATGGCTACACCTTC.

The chain is built from TRBV4-1 and TRBJ1-4, with D uncertain. CDR3 size: 16 residues. The V end was cut by 1 base, the J end by 4 bases, with 13 bases between. Germline CDR1 reads MGHRA; CDR2 reads YSYEKL. CDR3 region: CASSQVGLPNNEKLFF. The CDR3 DNA reads as TGCGCCAGCAGCCAAGTAGGGTTGCCTAATAATGAAAAACTGTTTTTT.

Regarding this clone: The CDR3 carries no conserved terminal phenylalanine or tryptophan, so it likely arises from a read error. It is unclear where the CDR3 begins or ends on the DNA, so no DNA is shown, and the CDR3 is as TCRdb lists it. The chain uses TRBV21-1 and TRBJ1-4. TRBV21-1 is flagged as a pseudogene. The CDR3 is 11 amino acids long, termini counted. The CDR3 sequence is CASSKALSCPV.